The T cell receptor (beta chain) under discussion was sequenced for a study of T cells in Graves' hyperthyroidism and ophthalmopathy. Study-level points and caveats: Researchers report that a 13 V-J model separated ophthalmopathy from stable hyperthyroidism.

Authors of the study amplified TCR beta CDR3 regions from RNA transcripts. First-round RT-PCR with HTBI primers amplified the TCR CDR3 region. Using its own MiXCR run on the multiplex PCR reads, TCRdb lists one record per CDR3 protein. The data hold about 420,000 distinct CDR3 sequences, with more than 15% observed a single time. Germline loops: CDR1 MGHDK, CDR2 SYGVNS. This CDR3 region has 13 residues. With 4 bases removed from V and 6 bases from J, the gap between germline ends came to 7 bases. Comments on this clonotype: The antigen is unknown.

Newly diagnosed hyperthyroidism patients aged 18 to 65 years had disease lasting under 2 months. Diagnoses rested on clinical symptoms, serum thyroxine and TRAb, thyroid ultrasound and orbital computed tomography. PBMCs came from 9 to 10 ml fresh peripheral blood. The clonotype originates from a woman younger than 30 with Graves' hyperthyroidism. Sequenced input: blood. The J gene is TRBJ1-6, the V gene TRBV25-1; D not resolved. The CDR3 protein is CASSGHSNSPLHF. The DNA of the CDR3 is TGTGCCAGCAGTGGTCACAGTAATTCACCCCTCCACTTT.